Below, 12 T cell receptor beta chains from the same sample are listed, as sequenced in a study of T cell responses to AZD1222 COVID-19 vaccine. Assay: immunoSEQ multiplex PCR; the TCRdb copy retains only in-frame clones and omits some. The table has about 120,000 clones, 80% to 90% seen once. Sequences were derived from peripheral blood, sampled on day 0 of AZD1222 vaccination. The origin of the receptors is an adult in good health.

The chain employs TRBV7-6 and TRBJ1-4; weak D call: TRBD1 (6 bases). Trimming left V 8 bases short and J 7 bases short, with 17 bases between. Germline V gene sequence: CDR1 SGHVS, CDR2 FNYEAQ. CDR3 length: 14 residues. The DNA of the CDR3 is TGTGCCAGCCGGTCGTGGGGGGCTGGTGAAAAACTGTTTTTT. This sequence encodes CASRSWGAGEKLFF.

This clone was seen a single time. The rearrangement links TRBV19 to TRBJ2-6, with 14 nucleotides matching TRBD2. V lost 3 bases, J lost 2 bases, and 6 bases stayed unmatched. The CDR3 is 19 residues long. Germline CDR1 reads LNHDA; CDR2 reads SQIVND (reference sequence). Here the CDR3 reads CASSMRGGLAGAGANVLTF. The CDR3 bases are TGTGCCAGTAGTATGCGAGGGGGACTAGCGGGAGCTGGGGCCAACGTCCTGACTTTC.

The chain has TRBV27 and TRBJ2-1; D gene ambiguous. From germline, CDR1 is MNHEY and CDR2 SMNVEV (reference sequence). Trimming left V 2 bases short and J 15 bases short, with 20 bases between. CDR3 length equals 14 residues. The CDR3 bases are TGTGCCAGCAGTTTAACCCGACTGAGCTTGGGTCTGTTCTTC. It is translated as CASSLTRLSLGLFF.

DNA for the CDR3: TGTGCCAGCAGTTTAGGAACCAACACCGGGGAGCTGTTTTTT. This gives the protein CASSLGTNTGELFF. The rearrangement joins TRBV28 to TRBJ2-2; D gene ambiguous. V shed 2 bases and J shed 2 bases, with 6 bases lying between them. Germline CDR1 is MDHEN and CDR2 is SYDVKM. This CDR3 has 14 amino acids.

The rearrangement uses TRBV3-1 (or the pseudogene TRBV3-2) and TRBJ1-2; no clear D. Germline-derived CDR1 and CDR2 are LGHDT and YNNKEL (reference sequence). V was cut by 4 bases and J by 8 bases, with 11 bases left in between. CDR3 length: 12 residues. CDR3 DNA: TGTGCCAGCAGCCCTGGGGTGGGCGGCTACACCTTC. This gives the protein CASSPGVGGYTF.

This chain joins TRBV24-1 and TRBJ2-5, with 8 positions matching TRBD1. The CDR3 runs 16 residues. V trimming: 2 bases; J trimming: 1 base; junction bases outside the gene matches: 5. Germline V gene lookup returns CDR1 KGHDR and CDR2 SFDVKD. This CDR3 reads CATSDWLGTGQETQYF. The CDR3 region has the DNA TGTGCCACCAGTGATTGGCTTGGGACAGGCCAAGAGACCCAGTACTTC.

The chain recombines TRBV7-2 with TRBJ2-2; 7 nucleotides align to TRBD1. CDR3 length: 14 amino acids. The J segment lost 7 bases and the V segment lost 5 bases, leaving 7 bases of the junction unmatched. CDR1 SGHTA and CDR2 FQGNSA come from the germline V gene. CDR3 bases: TGTGCCAGCAGCCCAGACAGGGCCGGCGGGGAGCTGTTTTTT. It yields the protein CASSPDRAGGELFF. Full variable domain (remainder filled in from reference TRBV7-2 and TRBJ2-2): GAGVSQSPSNKVTEKGKDVELRCDPISGHTALYWYRQSLGQGLEFLIYFQGNSAPDKSGLPSDRFSAERTGGSVSTLTIQRTQQEDSAVYLCASSPDRAGGELFFGEGSRLTVL.

The chain carries TRBV20-1 and TRBJ2-7; D is unclear. The CDR3 runs 11 residues. The V and J ends lost 6 bases and 5 bases respectively, with 11 bases between them. Germline CDR1 reads DFQATT; CDR2 reads SNEGSKA (reference sequence). In DNA, the CDR3 is TGCAGTGCAGACCGGACGAACGAGCAGTACTTC. This translates into CSADRTNEQYF.

The chain recombines TRBV28 with TRBJ1-5; D gene ambiguous. Germline lookup yields CDR1 MDHEN and CDR2 SYDVKM. V lost 5 bases and J 1 base, leaving 9 bases between the germline ends. This CDR3 region has 14 residues. CDR3 sequence: CASSPSGSNQPQHF. The DNA for the CDR3 is TGTGCCAGCAGTCCCTCAGGAAGCAATCAGCCCCAGCATTTT.

V gene TRBV3-1 (or the pseudogene TRBV3-2) combines with J gene TRBJ2-1, with TRBD2 matching 10 bases. The trim removed 4 bases at V and 1 base at J, leaving 1 base unmatched. The CDR3 is made up of 15 amino acids. Looked up from germline, CDR1 is LGHDT and CDR2 is YNNKEL (reference sequence). This CDR3 is CASSLLAGSYNEQFF. The DNA of the CDR3 is TGTGCCAGCAGCCTACTAGCGGGATCCTACAATGAGCAGTTCTTC.

This chain connects TRBV7-9 to TRBJ2-1; 10 nucleotides agree with TRBD1. The CDR3 consists of 15 residues. Germline V gives CDR1 SEHNR, CDR2 FQNEAQ (reference sequence). V gave up 3 bases and J gave up 10 bases; unmatched junction bases: 9. The CDR3 coding sequence is TGTGCCAGCAGCTTCCCCGGGACAGGGGTCGCAGAGCAGTTCTTC. As protein: CASSFPGTGVAEQFF.

The V gene is TRBV24-1, the J gene TRBJ2-1; D not resolved. V gave up 3 bases and J gave up 1 base, with 9 bases separating them. CDR1 and CDR2 (germline): KGHDR, SFDVKD. CDR3 length: 15 amino acids. In nucleotides, the CDR3 is TGTGCCACCAGTGATCCCTTTTTGTCCTACAATGAGCAGTTCTTC. Amino acids: CATSDPFLSYNEQFF.